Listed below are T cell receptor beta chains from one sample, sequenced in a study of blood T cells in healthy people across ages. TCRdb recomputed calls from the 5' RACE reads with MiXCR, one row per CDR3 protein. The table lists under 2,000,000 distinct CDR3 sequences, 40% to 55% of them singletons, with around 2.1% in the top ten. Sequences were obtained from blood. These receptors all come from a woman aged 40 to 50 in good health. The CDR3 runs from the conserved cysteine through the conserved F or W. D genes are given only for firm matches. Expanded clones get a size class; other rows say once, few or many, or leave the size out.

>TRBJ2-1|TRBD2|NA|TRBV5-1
TGCGCCAGCACGTCCGAGGCGGGGGGGCTGGTGGAGCAGTTCTTC
CASTSEAGGLVEQFF
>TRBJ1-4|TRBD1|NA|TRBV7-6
TGTGCCAGCAGCTTCGATCCTTCCCGGGACAGGGGGAATAATGAAAAACTGTTTTTT
CASSFDPSRDRGNNEKLFF
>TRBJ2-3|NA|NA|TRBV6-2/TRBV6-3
TGTGCCAGCAGTTCCCCACCAGAGGTCCTGGAGACAGATACGCAGTATTTT
CASSSPPEVLETDTQYF
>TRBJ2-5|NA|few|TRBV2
TGTGCCAGCAGTCCCCAAGGAACCCTAAGGGAGACCCAGTACTTC
CASSPQGTLRETQYF
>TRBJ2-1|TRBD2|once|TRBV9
TGTGCCAGCAGCGTTCTAGCGGGGGACAAATACAATGAGCAGTTCTTC
CASSVLAGDKYNEQFF
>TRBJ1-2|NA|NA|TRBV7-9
TGTGCCAGCAGCGACGGATCGGACTATGGCTACACCTTC
CASSDGSDYGYTF
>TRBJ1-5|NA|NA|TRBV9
TGTGCCAGCAGCGTAGGAGGGAGGCGAGCGCAGCCCCAGCATTTT
CASSVGGRRAQPQHF
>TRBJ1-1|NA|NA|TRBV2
TGTGCCAGCAGCGAAGGGGCCCTGAACACTGAAGCTTTCTTT
CASSEGALNTEAFF
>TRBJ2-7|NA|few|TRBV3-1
TGTGCCAGCAGCCAAGGCGATAGGTGGAGGTACTTC
CASSQGDRWRYF
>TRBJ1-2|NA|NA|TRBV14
TGTGCCAGCAGCCCCCCCCCGGGGATGGATGGCTACACCTTC
CASSPPPGMDGYTF
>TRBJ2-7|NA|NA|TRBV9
TGTGCCAGCAGCGTATTTCGGGTTCGACACGAGCAGTACTTC
CASSVFRVRHEQYF
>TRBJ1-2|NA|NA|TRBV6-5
TGTGCCAGCAGTTACTACGGAGCAGGCTATGGCTACACCTTC
CASSYYGAGYGYTF
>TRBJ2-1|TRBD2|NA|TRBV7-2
TGTGCCAGCAGCTTCTTGCGGACTAGCGTGGAGTTCTTC
CASSFLRTSVEFF
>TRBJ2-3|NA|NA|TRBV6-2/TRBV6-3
TGTGCCAGCCGTATCACCCCAAATACGCAGTATTTT
CASRITPNTQYF
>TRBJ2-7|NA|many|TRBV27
TGTGCCAGCAGTTTATCGGCCAGTTCCTACGAGCAGTACTTC
CASSLSASSYEQYF
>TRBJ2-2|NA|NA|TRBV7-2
TGTGCCAGCAGCCCGCTGCTGGACGGGGAGCTGTTTTTT
CASSPLLDGELFF
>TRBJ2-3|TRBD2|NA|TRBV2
TGTGCCAGCAGCATCGGACTAGCGGGGGGTAACCCAGATACGCAGTATTTT
CASSIGLAGGNPDTQYF
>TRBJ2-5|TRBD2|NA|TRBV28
TGTGCCAGCAGTTTTCGGCGGGGGGCTCAAGAGACCCAGTACTTC
CASSFRRGAQETQYF
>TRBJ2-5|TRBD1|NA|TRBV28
TGTGCCAGCAGTGGGGACAGGAGAAAAGAGACCCAGTACTTC
CASSGDRRKETQYF
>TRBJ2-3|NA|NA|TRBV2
TGTGCCAGCAGTGAGAACGGGATTAGCACAGATACGCAGTATTTT
CASSENGISTDTQYF
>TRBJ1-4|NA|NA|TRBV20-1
TGCAGTGCAGGGGGGGGGCTTACAACTAATGAAAAACTGTTTTTT
CSAGGGLTTNEKLFF
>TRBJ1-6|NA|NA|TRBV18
TGTGCCAGCTCACCATTCGGGGGCTCGGCTGGGAATTCACCCCTCCACTTT
CASSPFGGSAGNSPLHF
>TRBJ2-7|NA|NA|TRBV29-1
TGCAGCGTTGTTCGGCCCCTGTCCTACGAGCAGTACTTC
CSVVRPLSYEQYF
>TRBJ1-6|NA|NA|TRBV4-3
TGCGCCAGCAGCCAAGATCGGATTAATCCACCCCTCCACTTT
CASSQDRINPPLHF
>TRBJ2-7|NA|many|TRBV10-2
TGCGCCAGCAGTGAGTCCCGAACAGGGACCGAGCAGTACTTC
CASSESRTGTEQYF
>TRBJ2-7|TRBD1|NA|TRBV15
TGTGCCGGGACAGGGGTAAACGAGCAGTACTTC
CAGTGVNEQYF
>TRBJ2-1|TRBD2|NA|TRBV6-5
TGTGCCAGCAGTAGGGACCGGGAGGGGGACTACAATGAGCAGTTCTTC
CASSRDREGDYNEQFF
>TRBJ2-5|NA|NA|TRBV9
TGTGCCAGCAGCGTAGGACTTGCGCAGACCCAGTACTTC
CASSVGLAQTQYF
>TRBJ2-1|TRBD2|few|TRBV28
TGTGCCAGCAGTTTAGGCGGCAGCGGGGGGAGGCAGTTCTTC
CASSLGGSGGRQFF
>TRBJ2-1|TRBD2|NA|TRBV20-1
TGCAGTGCTAGAGGCACTGGGAGAGCGGGATTGGGGCTCGGGGTGGATGAGCAGTTCTTC
CSARGTGRAGLGLGVDEQFF
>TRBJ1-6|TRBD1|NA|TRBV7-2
TGTGCCAGCAGCTTAATTACAGGGGATAGGAGCTCCTATAATTCACCCCTCCACTTT
CASSLITGDRSSYNSPLHF
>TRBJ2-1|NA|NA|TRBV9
TGTGCCAGCAGCGATTCTAGGGTAACTCCCTACAATGAGCAGTTCTTC
CASSDSRVTPYNEQFF
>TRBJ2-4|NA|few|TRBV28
TGTGCCAGCACCAACCGGGGTACAAACATTCAGTACTTC
CASTNRGTNIQYF
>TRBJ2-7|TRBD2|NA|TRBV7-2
TGTGCCAGCAGCTCTATAGCGGGAGGGACCCAACGCGCGTACTTC
CASSSIAGGTQRAYF
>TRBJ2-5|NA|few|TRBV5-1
TGCGCCAGCAGCTTTGAGGGCGGATACCAAGAGACCCAGTACTTC
CASSFEGGYQETQYF